One sample yielded the 20 T cell receptor beta chains listed below, sequenced in a study of long-term antiretroviral therapy in people with HIV. An immunoSEQ assay, version v3.0, was performed at survey level. Libraries were prepared by immunoSEQ multiplex PCR; TCRdb keeps only in-frame clonotypes and omits some of them. The sample records 30,000 to 35,000 clones, around 74% being singletons. Sequenced here: unsorted PBMCs, sampled 3 years after starting antiretroviral therapy. These receptors were collected from a man in his forties or fifties with HIV.

This clone was picked up one time. The chain is built from TRBV7-9 and TRBJ1-1; D is ambiguous. V was clipped by 5 bases and J by 3 bases, with 10 bases between them. The germline CDR1 and CDR2 sequences are SEHNR and FQNEAQ (reference sequence). The CDR3 contains 13 residues. This CDR3 reads CASSPGGHTEAFF. The CDR3 coding sequence is TGTGCCAGCAGCCCCGGTGGGCACACTGAAGCTTTCTTT.

This clone appeared a single time. The chain uses TRBV7-3 and TRBJ2-5; unclear D gene. Germline V lookup: CDR1 SGHTA, CDR2 FQGTGA. V dropped 5 bases and J dropped 0 bases, with 7 bases sitting between them. CDR3 size: 13 residues. In nucleotides, the CDR3 is TGTGCCAGCAGCCACAGAAACCAAGAGACCCAGTACTTC. This translates into CASSHRNQETQYF.

The rearrangement links TRBV19 to TRBJ1-1; perhaps TRBD1 as D (5 bases). The V gene lost 2 bases and the J gene lost 5 bases, with 9 bases spanning the gap. The germline CDR1 and CDR2 sequences are LNHDA and SQIVND (reference sequence). There are 13 residues in the CDR3. The CDR3: CASSIQGYTEAFF. For the CDR3, the DNA is TGTGCCAGTAGTATACAGGGATATACTGAAGCTTTCTTT.

The chain is built from TRBV5-1 and TRBJ2-5; D is ambiguous. The CDR3 sequence is 14 residues long. CDR1 and CDR2 (germline): SGHRS, YFSETQ. The V end was cut by 5 bases, the J end by 1 base, with 12 bases between. The CDR3 spells CASSDRAFQETQYF. CDR3 coding DNA: TGCGCCAGCAGTGATAGGGCTTTCCAAGAGACCCAGTACTTC.

The chain combines TRBV12-5 with TRBJ2-7; D remains unclear. The CDR3 totals 16 residues. With 0 bases removed from V and 5 bases from J, the gap between germline ends came to 17 bases. CDR1 is LGHNT, CDR2 FRNRAP, per germline. In nucleotides, the CDR3 is TGTGCTAGTGGTTTGGTAGTCGTCAAGGCCCCTGACGAGCAGTACTTC. Amino acid sequence: CASGLVVVKAPDEQYF. Together with reference TRBV12-5 and TRBJ2-7, the CDR3 gives the full variable domain: DARVTQTPRHKVTEMGQEVTMRCQPILGHNTVFWYRQTMMQGLELLAYFRNRAPLDDSGMPKDRFSAEMPDATLATLKIQPSEPRDSAVYFCASGLVVVKAPDEQYFGPGTRLTVT.

This chain links TRBV29-1 with TRBJ1-2, with TRBD1 as a possible D gene (5 bases). Germline V gives CDR1 SQVTM, CDR2 ANQGSEA. V was cut by 6 bases and J by 7 bases, with 12 bases left in between. This CDR3 comprises 11 residues. The CDR3 nucleotides read TGCAGCGTACCAGGGAATAGTGGCTACACCTTC. Protein product: CSVPGNSGYTF.

In this sample, this clone turned up a few times. CDR3 nucleotides: TGTGCCAGCACCAATCTGTGGGCGAGTGGCTACACCTTC. Translation gives CASTNLWASGYTF. The chain joins TRBV7-6 to TRBJ1-2; D remains ambiguous. Germline V CDR1 and CDR2: SGHVS, FNYEAQ. This CDR3 is 13 amino acids long. Between the trimmed V and J ends, which lost 7 bases and 7 bases, there was a span of 16 bases.

J is TRBJ1-1 and V is TRBV7-2, with no clear D. V lost 4 bases and J lost 5, with 5 bases in between. CDR1 and CDR2 (germline): SGHTA, FQGNSA. This CDR3 has 11 residues. CDR3 coding DNA: TGTGCCAGCAGCTGGGTAACTGAAGCTTTCTTT. This sequence encodes CASSWVTEAFF.

The chain has TRBV28 and TRBJ1-5; D gene uncertain. CDR1 is MDHEN and CDR2 is SYDVKM in the germline V gene. Trimming removed 7 bases from V and 0 bases from J, with 10 bases in between. This CDR3 has 14 residues. This CDR3 is CASTKKYSNQPQHF. CDR3 DNA: TGTGCCAGCACGAAGAAGTATAGCAATCAGCCCCAGCATTTT.

The chain joins TRBV6-1 to TRBJ2-5, with 7 bases that match TRBD1. V dropped 5 bases and J dropped 4; count of bases not matched to a gene: 7. The germline V gene has CDR1 MNHNS and CDR2 SASEGT. The CDR3 runs 14 residues. The CDR3 loop is CASSHGTARETQYF. The CDR3 nucleotides are TGTGCCAGCAGTCATGGGACAGCTCGAGAGACCCAGTACTTC.

V is TRBV5-6 and J is TRBJ1-2, with a possible D match to TRBD1 (5 bases). The germline V gene encodes CDR1 SGHDT and CDR2 YYEEEE. The CDR3 loop spans 13 amino acids. The germline V and J ends were trimmed by 1 base and 5 bases, with 9 bases remaining between them. CDR3 nucleotides: TGTGCCAGCAGCTTGTTGACAGAGTATGGCTACACCTTC. It encodes CASSLLTEYGYTF.

J is TRBJ2-1 and V is TRBV7-2; 15 nucleotides align to TRBD2. V lost 1 base, J lost 3 bases, and 4 bases stayed unmatched. This CDR3 has 18 amino acids. Germline assignment: CDR1 SGHTA and CDR2 FQGNSA. The CDR3 spells CASSLEGTSGRFYNEQFF. DNA for the CDR3: TGTGCCAGCAGCTTAGAGGGGACTAGCGGGAGGTTCTACAATGAGCAGTTCTTC. The full variable domain, in which reference TRBV7-2 and TRBJ2-1 provide the parts outside the CDR3, is GAGVSQSPSNKVTEKGKDVELRCDPISGHTALYWYRQSLGQGLEFLIYFQGNSAPDKSGLPSDRFSAERTGGSVSTLTIQRTQQEDSAVYLCASSLEGTSGRFYNEQFFGPGTRLTVL.

In this sample, this clone turned up a few times. The V and J genes are TRBV11-2 and TRBJ1-2; D is unclear. CDR1 SGHAT and CDR2 FQNNGV come from the germline V gene. Trimming left V 3 bases short and J 3 bases short, with 11 bases between. CDR3 length: 14 amino acids. CDR3 coding DNA: TGTGCCAGCAGCTTCCCTACTAGGCACTATGGCTACACCTTC. Amino acid sequence: CASSFPTRHYGYTF.

CDR3 sequence: CASSSSYEQYF. CDR3 sequence (DNA): TGTGCCAGCAGCTCTTCCTACGAGCAGTACTTC. The V call is TRBV5-5, the J call TRBJ2-7; D uncertain. Germline-derived CDR1 and CDR2 are SGHKS and YYEKEE (reference sequence). The V end lost 3 bases, the J end lost 1 base, and 2 bases lay between the germline ends. This CDR3 is 11 amino acids long.

This clone occurred a few times. The V gene is TRBV7-3, the J gene TRBJ1-1; no definite D call. CDR3 size: 13 residues. V dropped 5 bases and J dropped 7 bases, with 14 bases sitting between them. Germline V CDR1 and CDR2: SGHTA, FQGTGA. The CDR3 is CASSLLGQHEAFF. Here the CDR3 DNA reads TGTGCCAGCAGCCTGCTAGGGCAGCATGAAGCTTTCTTT.

This clone was seen a few times. J is TRBJ1-2 and V is TRBV28; no firm D call. Germline lookup yields CDR1 MDHEN and CDR2 SYDVKM. The germline V and J ends were trimmed by 1 base and 7 bases, with 7 bases remaining between them. This CDR3 has 12 residues. CDR3 amino acids: CASSLLAGGYTF. CDR3 nucleotides: TGTGCCAGCAGTTTATTGGCAGGTGGCTACACCTTC.

The genes are TRBV7-9 and TRBJ2-3; 8 nucleotides align to TRBD1. CDR1 and CDR2 from the germline V gene are SEHNR and FQNEAQ (reference sequence). V shed 5 bases and J 3 bases; nucleotides not matched to a gene: 13. The CDR3 consists of 17 residues. For the CDR3, the DNA is TGTGCCAGCAGCCGACCGGGACAGGATCTAGTTACAGATACGCAGTATTTT. This codes for CASSRPGQDLVTDTQYF.

The V gene is TRBV27, the J gene TRBJ1-1; a possible D gene is TRBD1 (5 bases). Trimming took 1 base from V and 3 from J, leaving 9 bases between them. CDR1 is MNHEY and CDR2 is SMNVEV in the germline V gene (reference sequence). The CDR3 has 14 amino acids. CDR3 in amino acids: CASSLLGGDTEAFF. The CDR3 region has the DNA TGTGCCAGCAGTTTATTGGGGGGGGACACTGAAGCTTTCTTT.

The genes are TRBV5-1 and TRBJ1-2; 7 bases map to TRBD1. The length of the CDR3 is 15 residues. Germline loops: CDR1 SGHRS, CDR2 YFSETQ. V was clipped by 5 bases and J by 2 bases; unmatched bases: 9. CDR3 sequence reads: CASRSGQVSNYGYTF. CDR3 DNA sequence: TGCGCCAGCAGATCTGGACAGGTTTCAAACTATGGCTACACCTTC.

CDR3 sequence reads: CASSLGGGNEKLFF. As DNA, the CDR3 is TGCGCCAGCAGCTTGGGAGGGGGCAATGAAAAACTGTTTTTT. The chain carries TRBV5-1 and TRBJ1-4, with TRBD1 matching 7 bases. Germline V gives CDR1 SGHRS, CDR2 YFSETQ. This CDR3 has 14 amino acids. The V gene end was trimmed by 0 bases and the J gene end by 5 bases; junction bases not matched to a gene: 1.